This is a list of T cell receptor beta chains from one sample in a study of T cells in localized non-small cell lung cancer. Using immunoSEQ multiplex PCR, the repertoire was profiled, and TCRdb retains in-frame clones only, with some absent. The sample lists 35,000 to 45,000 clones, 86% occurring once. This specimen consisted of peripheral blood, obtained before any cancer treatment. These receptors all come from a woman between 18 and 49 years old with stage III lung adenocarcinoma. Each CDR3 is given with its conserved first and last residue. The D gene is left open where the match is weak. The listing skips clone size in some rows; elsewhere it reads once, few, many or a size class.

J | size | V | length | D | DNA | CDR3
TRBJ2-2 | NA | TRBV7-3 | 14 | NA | TGTGCCAGCAGCCCGGGCCTGAACACCGGGGAGCTGTTTTTT | CASSPGLNTGELFF
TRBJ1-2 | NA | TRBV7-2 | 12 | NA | TGTGCCAGCAGCTTAGCACGGGAGGGCTACACCTTC | CASSLAREGYTF
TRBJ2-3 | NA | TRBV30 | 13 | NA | TGTGCCTGGAATCGTATCGGGGGAGATACGCAGTATTTT | CAWNRIGGDTQYF
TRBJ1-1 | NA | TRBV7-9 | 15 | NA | TGTGCCAGCAGCTACTATACAGGGCAGAACACTGAAGCTTTCTTT | CASSYYTGQNTEAFF
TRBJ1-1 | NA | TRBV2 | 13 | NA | TGTGCCAGCAGTGGAGAGAGGAACACTGAAGCTTTCTTT | CASSGERNTEAFF
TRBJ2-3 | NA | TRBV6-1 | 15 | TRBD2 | TGTGCCAGCAGTGAGGTACTAGCGGGCACAGATACGCAGTATTTT | CASSEVLAGTDTQYF
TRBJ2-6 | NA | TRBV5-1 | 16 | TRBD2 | TGCGCCAGCCGGACTAGCGGTGACTCTGGGGCCAACGTCCTGACTTTC | CASRTSGDSGANVLTF
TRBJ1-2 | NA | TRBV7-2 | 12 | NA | TGTGCCAGCCGCGGGGTTCGCTATGGCTACACCTTC | CASRGVRYGYTF
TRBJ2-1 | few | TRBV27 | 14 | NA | TGTGCCAGCAGTTTAAGTGGGGATATCAATGAGCAGTTCTTC | CASSLSGDINEQFF
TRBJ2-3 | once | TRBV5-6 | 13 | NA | TGTGCCAGCAGCTTAACGGGGTCAGATACGCAGTATTTT | CASSLTGSDTQYF
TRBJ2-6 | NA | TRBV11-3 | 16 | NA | TGTGCCAGCAGCCCCATAGGTGGGACAGGGGCCAACGTCCTGACTTTC | CASSPIGGTGANVLTF
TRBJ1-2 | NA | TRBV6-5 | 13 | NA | TGTGCCAGCAGCCCGGGACCTTCCTATGGCTACACCTTC | CASSPGPSYGYTF
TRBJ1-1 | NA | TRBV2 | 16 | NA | TGTGCCAGCAGTGAGGAATTAATGGAGATCCTCACTGAAGCTTTCTTT | CASSEELMEILTEAFF
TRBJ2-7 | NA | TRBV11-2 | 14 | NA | TGTGCCAGCAGCTTAGGCAGGGGCGGGTCCGAGCAGTACTTC | CASSLGRGGSEQYF
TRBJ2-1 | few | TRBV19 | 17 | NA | TGTGCCAGTAGTATGGGGTTGGGCGGGGCAGCGTACAATGAGCAGTTCTTC | CASSMGLGGAAYNEQFF
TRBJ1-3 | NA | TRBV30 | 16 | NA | TGTGCCTGGAGCTCCCTCGCGGCAGGGTGGGGAAACACCATATATTTT | CAWSSLAAGWGNTIYF
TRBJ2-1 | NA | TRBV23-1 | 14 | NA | TGCGCCAGCAGTCAATCAGGGGGGCACAATGAGCAGTTCTTC | CASSQSGGHNEQFF
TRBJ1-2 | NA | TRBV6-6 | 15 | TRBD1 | TGTGCCAGCAACCGACAGACAGGGAAAAATTATGGCTACACCTTC | CASNRQTGKNYGYTF
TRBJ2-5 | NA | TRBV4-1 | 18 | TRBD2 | TGCGCCAGCAGCCAAGCCCCCGGACTAGCGGGGGGAGGAGAGACCCAGTACTTC | CASSQAPGLAGGGETQYF
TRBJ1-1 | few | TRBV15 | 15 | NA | TGTGCCACCAGCAGAGATTTAGCTGAGGGATCGGAAGCTTTCTTT | CATSRDLAEGSEAFF
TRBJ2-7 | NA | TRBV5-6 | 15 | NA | TGTGCCAGCACAACTCAGCCTGGAAGTGGGTACGAGCAGTACTTC | CASTTQPGSGYEQYF
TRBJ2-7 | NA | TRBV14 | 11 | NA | TGTGCCAGCAGCCAAGTCTACGAGCAGTACTTC | CASSQVYEQYF
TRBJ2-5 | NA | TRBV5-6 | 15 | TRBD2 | TGTGCCAGCAGCTTGCCCGGGACTAGTCAAGAGACCCAGTACTTC | CASSLPGTSQETQYF
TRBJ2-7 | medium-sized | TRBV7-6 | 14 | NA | TGTGCCAGCAGCGCAGAGGGACCGGCGGACGAGCAGTACTTC | CASSAEGPADEQYF
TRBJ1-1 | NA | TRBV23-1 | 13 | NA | TGCGCCAGCAGCCGAAACCACTGCACTGAAGCTTTCTTT | CASSRNHCTEAFF
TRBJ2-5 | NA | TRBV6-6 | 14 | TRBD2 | TGTGCCAGCAGAGATGCGGGGGGTAAAGAGACCCAGTACTTC | CASRDAGGKETQYF
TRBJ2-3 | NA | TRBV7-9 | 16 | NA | TGTGCCAGCAGCCAGGGACGGCTGACTAGCACAGATACGCAGTATTTT | CASSQGRLTSTDTQYF
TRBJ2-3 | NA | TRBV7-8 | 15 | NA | TGTGCCAGCTCACTTGGTGGGGGGGCCACAGATACGCAGTATTTT | CASSLGGGATDTQYF
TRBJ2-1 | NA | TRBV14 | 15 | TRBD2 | TGTGCCAGCAGCCACCTAGCGGGGGGGCCCATGGAGCAGTTCTTC | CASSHLAGGPMEQFF
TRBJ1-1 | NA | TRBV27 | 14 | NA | TGTGCCAGCAGCTCGCAGGGGTTTATCACTGAAGCTTTCTTT | CASSSQGFITEAFF
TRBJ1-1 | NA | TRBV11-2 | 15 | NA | TGTGCCAGCAGCCCCCGGGGTGAGCGTCGCACTGAAGCTTTCTTT | CASSPRGERRTEAFF
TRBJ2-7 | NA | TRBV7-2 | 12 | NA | TGTGCCAGCAGCTCCAGCTCCTACGAGCAGTACTTC | CASSSSSYEQYF
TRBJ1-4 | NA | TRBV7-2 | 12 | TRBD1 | TGTGCCAGCAGCTTAGATAGACAGGGACTGTTTTTT | CASSLDRQGLFF
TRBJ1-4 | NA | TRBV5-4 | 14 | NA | TGTGCCAGCAGCTTGGAATTGGGAGAGGGAAAACTGTTTTTT | CASSLELGEGKLFF
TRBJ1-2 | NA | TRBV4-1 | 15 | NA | TGCGCCAGCAGCCAAGGGAGGGGCGGGGTAGGTGGCTACACCTTC | CASSQGRGGVGGYTF
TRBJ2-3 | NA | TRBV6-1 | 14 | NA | TGTGCCAGCAGTGTGGGGGGCGCCACAGATACGCAGTATTTT | CASSVGGATDTQYF
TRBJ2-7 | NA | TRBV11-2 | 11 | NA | TGTGCCAGCAGCCTCCACCGCCCCCAGTACTTC | CASSLHRPQYF
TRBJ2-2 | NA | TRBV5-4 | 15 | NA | TGTGCCAGCAGCCCGACAGGAAGCCGCACCGGGGAGCTGTTTTTT | CASSPTGSRTGELFF
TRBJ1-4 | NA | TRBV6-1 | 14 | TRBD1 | TGTGCCAGCAGTCGGCTACAGGGGGGTGAAAAACTGTTTTTT | CASSRLQGGEKLFF
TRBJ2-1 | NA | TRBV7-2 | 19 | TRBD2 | TGTGCCAGCAGCTCTACCCTCCTAGCGGGGGGGCAAGGTTACAATGAGCAGTTCTTC | CASSSTLLAGGQGYNEQFF
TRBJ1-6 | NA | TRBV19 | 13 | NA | TGTGCCAGTAGTATAGGGCCAAATTCACCCCTCCACTTT | CASSIGPNSPLHF
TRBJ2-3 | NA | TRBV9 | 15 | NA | TGTGCCAGCAGCGTAGATCGTGGGGGCACAGATACGCAGTATTTT | CASSVDRGGTDTQYF
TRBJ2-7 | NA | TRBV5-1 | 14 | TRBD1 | TGCGCCAGCAGCCCCGGGACAGGGGGCTACGAGCAGTACTTC | CASSPGTGGYEQYF
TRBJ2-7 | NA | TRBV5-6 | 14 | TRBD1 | TGTGCCAGCAGCTACGGGACAGGGGGCAAAGAGCAGTACTTC | CASSYGTGGKEQYF
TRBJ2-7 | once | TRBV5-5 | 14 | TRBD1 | TGTGCCAGCAGTTTCGGGACAGGGGACTACGAGCAGTACTTC | CASSFGTGDYEQYF
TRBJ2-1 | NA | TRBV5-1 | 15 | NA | TGCGCCAGCAGCCTGGCGGGGGCGGCCTACAATGAGCAGTTCTTC | CASSLAGAAYNEQFF
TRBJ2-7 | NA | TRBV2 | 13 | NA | TGTGCCAGCTCCCGGGACGGTACCTACGAGCAGTACTTC | CASSRDGTYEQYF
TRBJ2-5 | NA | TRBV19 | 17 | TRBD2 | TGTGCCAGTAGTATAGTAGAGGGACTAGCCCCCACCGGGGCCCAGTACTTC | CASSIVEGLAPTGAQYF
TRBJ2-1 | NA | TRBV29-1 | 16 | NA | TGCAGCGTTGGGACTCGAAGGGCCCTCTCCTACAATGAGCAGTTCTTC | CSVGTRRALSYNEQFF